Shown below are 29 T cell receptor beta chains from a single sample sequenced in a study of regulatory T cells in long-lasting Graves disease. Time point in this sample: newly diagnosed GD, antithyroid drugs for less than 3 months. PBMC RNA served as the TCR library source. Arm-PCR of CDR3 regions with iRepertoire HTBI primers generated TCR beta libraries. A single record per CDR3 protein comes from TCRdb applying MiXCR to the multiplex PCR reads. The sample holds around 450,000 distinct CDR3 sequences, about 15% seen once. This sample also appeared in a second study, on T cells in Graves' hyperthyroidism and ophthalmopathy.

This sample comprised peripheral blood mononuclear cells (PBMCs), obtained at new diagnosis, from a patient treated with antithyroid drugs. These receptors all stem from a woman aged 40 to 55 with Graves disease.

This clonotype was recorded at least ten times. V and J are TRBV5-6 and TRBJ2-5; weak D call: TRBD2 (6 bases). Trimming cost V 3 bases and J 0 bases, with 9 bases left between them. From germline, CDR1 is SGHDT and CDR2 YYEEEE. This CDR3 has 14 amino acids. CDR3 nucleotide sequence: TGTGCCAGCAGCTGGGAGGCCTACCAAGAGACCCAGTACTTC. This translates into CASSWEAYQETQYF.

This clonotype was counted many times. The V and J genes are TRBV10-3 and TRBJ2-3; D gene ambiguous. The CDR3 totals 13 residues. V gave up 3 bases and J gave up 3 bases, with 7 bases separating them. Germline CDR1 is ENHRY and CDR2 is SYGVKD. CDR3 protein: CAISDGETDTQYF. CDR3 nucleotide sequence: TGTGCCATCAGTGACGGCGAGACAGATACGCAGTATTTT.

As for this clonotype: This likely came from a read error, as a far larger clone is one base away. The J gene is TRBJ2-7, the V gene TRBV24-1; unclear D gene. The CDR3 totals 13 residues. V lost 1 base and J 7 bases, leaving 10 bases between the germline ends. In germline, CDR1 is KGHDR, CDR2 SFDVKD. DNA of the CDR3: TGTGCCACCAGTGATTTACGAGGATATGAGCAGTACTTC. Encoded protein: CATSDLRGYEQYF.

This clonotype was detected ten times or more. V is TRBV12-3 or TRBV12-4 and J is TRBJ2-3; no firm D call. The CDR3 spans 13 residues. Trimming left V 4 bases short and J 0 bases short, with 5 bases between. The CDR3 protein is CASSYRSTDTQYF. CDR3 nucleotides: TGTGCCAGCAGTTATAGGAGCACAGATACGCAGTATTTT.

A few counts support this clonotype. The chain carries TRBV18 and TRBJ1-5, with D perhaps TRBD1 (5 bases). The V and J ends lost 3 bases and 2 bases respectively, with 14 bases between them. The CDR3 covers 16 residues. The germline V gene encodes CDR1 KGHSH and CDR2 LQKENI. CDR3 region: CASSPGFGGGNQPQHF. In DNA, the CDR3 is TGTGCCAGCTCACCCGGGTTTGGAGGGGGCAATCAGCCCCAGCATTTT.

This clonotype was seen only a few times. CDR3 residues: CASSLGGRTNTGELFF. The CDR3 DNA sequence: TGTGCCAGCAGCTTGGGAGGCAGAACGAACACCGGGGAGCTGTTTTTT. The chain combines TRBV5-6 with TRBJ2-2; D gene unclear. This CDR3 region has 16 residues. CDR1 is SGHDT and CDR2 is YYEEEE in the germline V gene. With 0 bases removed from V and 0 bases from J, the gap between germline ends came to 9 bases.

This clonotype was picked up many times. V usage is TRBV12-3 or TRBV12-4 and J usage is TRBJ2-1; D perhaps matches TRBD2 (6 bases). CDR3 size: 15 residues. V dropped 5 bases and J dropped 5 bases, with 16 bases sitting between them. The CDR3 bases are TGTGCCAGCAGTCCCCTACGGGAGTACGACAATGAGCAGTTCTTC. This sequence encodes CASSPLREYDNEQFF.

This clonotype was recorded many times. The gene calls are TRBV24-1 and TRBJ1-1; 11 bases are a match to TRBD1. CDR3 length equals 13 residues. Trimming took 4 bases from V and 8 from J; bases not matched to a gene: 2. From germline, CDR1 is KGHDR and CDR2 SFDVKD. CDR3 sequence (DNA): TGTGCCACCAGTGACGGACAGGGGGCGGAAGCTTTCTTT. Amino acid sequence: CATSDGQGAEAFF.

This clonotype was observed many times. The chain recombines TRBV9 with TRBJ1-1; 10 bases match TRBD1. Germline assignment: CDR1 SGDLS and CDR2 YYNGEE. This CDR3 is 14 amino acids long. Trimming removed 4 bases from V and 5 bases from J; junction bases left unmatched: 5. The CDR3 nucleotides are TGTGCCAGCAGCCCATGGACAGGGGGGACTGAAGCTTTCTTT. As protein: CASSPWTGGTEAFF.

This clonotype was seen at least ten times. The rearrangement joins TRBV20-1 to TRBJ2-3; 14 nucleotides match TRBD2. Germline-derived CDR1 and CDR2 are DFQATT and SNEGSKA (reference sequence). This CDR3 region has 16 residues. V lost 4 bases, J lost 4 bases, and 7 bases stayed unmatched. The CDR3 sequence: CSATRLAGGPADTQYF. For the CDR3, the DNA is TGCAGTGCTACTCGACTAGCGGGAGGGCCTGCAGATACGCAGTATTTT.

In its sample, this clonotype was seen many times. This CDR3 is CASSLGTAYNYGYTF. The CDR3, as DNA: TGTGCCAGCAGCTTAGGAACAGCCTATAACTATGGCTACACCTTC. The chain carries TRBV7-9 and TRBJ1-2; D gene ambiguous. Trimming took 1 base from V and 1 from J, leaving 10 bases between them. Germline CDR1 and CDR2: SEHNR and FQNEAQ (reference sequence). The length of the CDR3 is 15 residues.

A word on this clonotype: An end of the junction differs from the germline gene, which may be a read error. This chain links TRBV2 with TRBJ2-3; 8 bases are a match to TRBD2. The CDR3 spans 16 residues. The germline V gene has CDR1 SNHLY and CDR2 FYNNEI. The CDR3 DNA is TGTGCCTGCAGCCCCTCTAGCGGGCTCAGCACAGATACGCAGTATTTT. It yields the protein CACSPSSGLSTDTQYF. The variable domain in full, completed from reference TRBV2 and TRBJ2-3, reads EPEVTQTPSHQVTQMGQEVILRCVPISNHLYFYWYRQILGQKVEFLVSFYNNEISEKSEIFDDQFSVERPDGSNFTLKIRSTKLEDSAMYFCACSPSSGLSTDTQYFGPGTRLTVL.

This clonotype has more than one count but fewer than ten. The genes are TRBV12-3 or TRBV12-4 and TRBJ2-2; tentative D call: TRBD2 (6 bases). This CDR3 is 15 amino acids long. With 3 bases removed from V and 8 bases from J, the gap between germline ends came to 16 bases. The DNA of the CDR3 is TGTGCCAGCAGTTTTCCCGGGACTCAGGCGGGGGAGCTGTTTTTT. As protein: CASSFPGTQAGELFF.

This sequence joins TRBV7-8 and TRBJ2-1, with 8 bases that match TRBD2. After removal of 2 bases from V and 0 bases from J, the junction contained 6 bases not matched to a gene. CDR1 and CDR2 (germline): SGHVS, FQNEAQ. The CDR3 has 17 amino acids. The CDR3 sequence: CASSLSSGPSSYNEQFF. In DNA, the CDR3 is TGTGCCAGCAGCTTATCTAGCGGGCCTAGCTCCTACAATGAGCAGTTCTTC.

This clonotype was recorded at least ten times. The V gene is TRBV5-6, the J gene TRBJ2-7; TRBD1 matches 8 bases. With 3 bases clipped from V and 12 bases from J, the junction kept 8 bases outside the gene matches. The CDR3 runs 12 residues. The V gene's germline CDR1 is SGHDT and CDR2 YYEEEE. This chain's CDR3 is CASSWTGSIPYF. The CDR3 DNA reads TGTGCCAGCAGCTGGACAGGGTCTATTCCGTACTTC. The full variable domain, in which reference TRBV5-6 and TRBJ2-7 provide the parts outside the CDR3, is DAGVTQSPTHLIKTRGQQVTLRCSPKSGHDTVSWYQQALGQGPQFIFQYYEEEERQRGNFPDRFSGHQFPNYSSELNVNALLLGDSALYLCASSWTGSIPYFGPGTRLTVT.

V is TRBV9 and J is TRBJ2-5; D is ambiguous. V was trimmed by 4 bases and J by 5 bases, leaving 15 bases between them. CDR3 length: 14 residues. Germline loops: CDR1 SGDLS, CDR2 YYNGEE. CDR3 coding DNA: TGTGCCAGCAGCCCTAGTCGGGCGTCTGAGACCCAGTACTTC. It specifies CASSPSRASETQYF.

At least ten counts were recorded for this clonotype. The rearrangement links TRBV28 to TRBJ2-4, with 12 nucleotides matching TRBD1. CDR1 and CDR2 from the germline V gene are MDHEN and SYDVKM. V lost 6 bases and J lost 4; bases outside the gene matches: 13. CDR3 length: 18 amino acids. The CDR3 here is CASSTRLGDRGPKNIQYF. The CDR3 DNA reads as TGTGCCAGCAGCACCAGACTCGGGGACAGGGGGCCTAAAAACATTCAGTACTTC. The entire variable domain, with the rest obtained from reference TRBV28 and TRBJ2-4, is as follows: DVKVTQSSRYLVKRTGEKVFLECVQDMDHENMFWYRQDPGLGLRLIYFSYDVKMKEKGDIPEGYSVSREKKERFSLILESASTNQTSMYLCASSTRLGDRGPKNIQYFGAGTRLSVL.

This clonotype appeared many times. CDR3 sequence: CASTRGRGRLGTEAFF. The CDR3 DNA sequence: TGTGCCAGCACCAGGGGCAGGGGGCGATTGGGCACTGAAGCTTTCTTT. The V gene is TRBV28, the J gene TRBJ1-1; TRBD1 matches at 8 bases. The CDR3 length is 16 residues. Losses at the gene ends were 7 bases for V and 4 bases for J; bases not matched to a gene: 14. CDR1 is MDHEN and CDR2 is SYDVKM in the germline V gene.

This clonotype has at least ten counts. V and J are TRBV30 and TRBJ1-2; D gene unclear. V gave up 1 base and J gave up 0 bases, with 9 bases separating them. The V gene's germline CDR1 is GTSNPN and CDR2 SVGIG (reference sequence). CDR3 length: 14 residues. Written as DNA, the CDR3 is TGTGCCTGGAGTGCCTACAGCGCTAACTATGGCTACACCTTC. This encodes CAWSAYSANYGYTF.

Ten or more counts support this clonotype. Sequence at one end of the junction differs from germline and may be a read error. V gene TRBV12-3 or TRBV12-4 combines with J gene TRBJ1-2; no firm D call. CDR3 length: 14 residues. The CDR3 loop is CASRLGRRSYGYTF. CDR3 nucleotides: TGTGCCAGCAGGTTAGGCAGAAGATCCTATGGCTACACCTTC.

This clonotype was detected once. The V gene is TRBV9, the J gene TRBJ2-1; 9 bases align to TRBD2. V shed 0 bases and J 8 bases; nucleotides not matched to a gene: 9. The CDR3 length is 16 residues. The germline V gene encodes CDR1 SGDLS and CDR2 YYNGEE. The CDR3 DNA sequence: TGTGCCAGCAGCGTAGAGTTTCTAGCGGGACGTGATGAGCAGTTCTTC. As protein: CASSVEFLAGRDEQFF.

This clonotype was seen repeatedly, ten times or more. V gene TRBV18 combines with J gene TRBJ2-7; weak D call: TRBD1 (5 bases). Germline V lookup: CDR1 KGHSH, CDR2 LQKENI. V was shortened by 2 bases and J by 7 bases, with 12 bases between the two germline ends. This CDR3 contains 13 residues. The CDR3 region has the DNA TGTGCCAGCTCACCAGGGGCAGTGCGGGAGCAGTACTTC. Translating it yields CASSPGAVREQYF.

This clonotype was counted many times. V and J are TRBV28 and TRBJ2-7; 13 bases fit TRBD2. Germline values: CDR1 MDHEN, CDR2 SYDVKM. The CDR3 is made up of 17 amino acids. V lost 5 bases to trimming and J lost 2 bases; unmatched junction nucleotides: 9. In DNA form, the CDR3 reads TGTGCCAGCAGTGTGACTAGCGGGAGGAACCCTACCTACGAGCAGTACTTC. Translation gives CASSVTSGRNPTYEQYF.

In its sample, this clonotype was seen many times. The chain uses TRBV27 and TRBJ2-5; the D gene is possibly TRBD2 (5 bases). V dropped 0 bases and J dropped 9 bases, with 11 bases sitting between them. The CDR3 runs 13 residues. Germline CDR1 is MNHEY and CDR2 is SMNVEV (reference sequence). The CDR3 spells CASSLSTGMAQYF. CDR3 DNA sequence: TGTGCCAGCAGTTTATCGACCGGGATGGCCCAGTACTTC.

This rearrangement joins TRBV7-9 to TRBJ2-7; TRBD2 aligns across 11 bases. The CDR3 runs to 16 residues. The V gene end was trimmed by 2 bases and the J gene end by 6 bases; junction bases not matched to a gene: 9. Germline CDR1 reads SEHNR; CDR2 reads FQNEAQ (reference sequence). CDR3: CASSLSSGLAASEQYF. DNA for the CDR3: TGTGCCAGCAGCTTAAGCTCGGGACTAGCGGCATCCGAGCAGTACTTC.

The table lists this clonotype with many counts. The chain recombines TRBV3-1 with TRBJ2-3; D is uncertain. Between the trimmed V and J ends, which lost 0 bases and 2 bases, there was a span of 15 bases. The CDR3 consists of 17 residues. CDR1 LGHDT and CDR2 YNNKEL come from the germline V gene (reference sequence). CDR3 region: CASSQELAYSLTDTQYF. The CDR3, as DNA: TGTGCCAGCAGCCAAGAATTAGCCTACTCACTCACAGATACGCAGTATTTT.

This clonotype was seen at least ten times. The chain uses TRBV7-9 and TRBJ2-5; 7 bases agree with TRBD1. This CDR3 contains 14 residues. The ends lost 4 bases at V and 4 bases at J; junction bases unmatched: 6. CDR1 and CDR2 from the germline V gene are SEHNR and FQNEAQ (reference sequence). The CDR3 DNA reads TGTGCCAGCAGCTCCATCCGGGACAGAGAGACCCAGTACTTC. Translated, it gives CASSSIRDRETQYF.

There are many counts of this clonotype. The chain carries TRBV29-1 and TRBJ1-2; 7 nucleotides align to TRBD1. CDR1 and CDR2 from the germline V gene are SQVTM and ANQGSEA. The CDR3 is 14 residues long. The V segment lost 3 bases and the J segment 4 bases; nucleotides outside the gene matches: 8. The CDR3 loop reads CSVESDRSSYGYTF. The CDR3 DNA reads as TGCAGCGTTGAGTCGGACAGGTCCTCCTATGGCTACACCTTC. Supplemented by reference TRBV29-1 and TRBJ1-2, the full variable domain reads SAVISQKPSRDICQRGTSLTIQCQVDSQVTMMFWYRQQPGQSLTLIATANQGSEATYESGFVIDKFPISRPNLTFSTLTVSNMSPEDSSIYLCSVESDRSSYGYTFGSGTRLTVV.

Ten or more counts support this clonotype. The V and J genes are TRBV14 and TRBJ1-6; D is unresolved. The CDR3 is made up of 14 amino acids. Trimming left V 0 bases short and J 10 bases short, with 10 bases between. The germline CDR1 and CDR2 sequences are SGHDN and FVKESK. The chain's CDR3 is CASSQDSELSPLHF. The CDR3 DNA reads TGTGCCAGCAGCCAAGATAGTGAGCTATCACCCCTCCACTTT.